Presented here are 27 T cell receptor beta chains from one specimen sequenced in a study of blood T cell repertoires in COVID-19. This table comes from immunoSEQ multiplex PCR, and its TCRdb copy is limited to in-frame clones, with some not included. This table has over 200,000 clones, around 80% appearing once. The material sequenced was peripheral blood. The receptors were gathered from a man older than 75 with acute or convalescent COVID-19.

This clone has just a few counts. The gene calls are TRBV28 and TRBJ2-1, with 8 bases aligning to TRBD2. V lost 9 bases to trimming and J lost 6 bases; unmatched junction nucleotides: 16. Per germline, CDR1 MDHEN and CDR2 SYDVKM. This CDR3 is built from 16 residues. This chain's CDR3 is CASLTAAGGGFNEQFF. The CDR3, as DNA: TGTGCCAGTCTTACTGCCGCGGGGGGAGGTTTCAATGAGCAGTTCTTC.

This chain uses TRBV6-1 with TRBJ1-6; D unresolved. Trimming left V 3 bases short and J 7 bases short, with 16 bases between. Germline V gene data show CDR1 as MNHNS and CDR2 as SASEGT. This CDR3 has 16 amino acids. The chain's CDR3 is CASSDIIGLGNSPLHF. DNA for the CDR3: TGTGCCAGCAGTGACATCATTGGGCTGGGCAATTCACCCCTCCACTTT.

This clone was counted a few times. The chain joins TRBV27 to TRBJ1-5; D ambiguous. Germline CDR1 and CDR2: MNHEY and SMNVEV (reference sequence). V was clipped by 5 bases and J by 2 bases, with 16 bases between them. The CDR3 spans 16 residues. CDR3 loop: CASSPRMVRGNQPQHF. The DNA of the CDR3 is TGTGCCAGCAGTCCCAGAATGGTACGGGGCAATCAGCCCCAGCATTTT.

This clone was found once. The rearrangement uses TRBV7-2 and TRBJ2-7; D is possibly TRBD1 (6 bases). Trimming shortened V by 5 bases and J by 6 bases, and 14 bases separated the two germline ends. This CDR3 comprises 13 residues. CDR1 and CDR2 from the germline V gene are SGHTA and FQGNSA. CDR3 in amino acids: CASSPQTGFEQYF. The CDR3 bases are TGTGCCAGCAGCCCCCAGACAGGATTCGAGCAGTACTTC.

This clone was picked up one time. The V gene is TRBV18, the J gene TRBJ2-2; 7 nucleotides line up with TRBD1. With V trimmed by 6 bases and J by 1 base, 5 bases remained unmatched. This CDR3 contains 15 residues. Germline CDR1 is KGHSH and CDR2 is LQKENI. CDR3 amino acids: CASSLGQQNTGELFF. CDR3 coding DNA: TGTGCCAGCTCGTTGGGACAGCAGAACACCGGGGAGCTGTTTTTT.

The rearrangement uses TRBV5-1 and TRBJ2-7; TRBD1 aligns across 10 bases. The V and J ends lost 4 bases and 3 bases, in that order; junction bases with no gene match: 4. CDR3 length: 14 amino acids. The germline V gene has CDR1 SGHRS and CDR2 YFSETQ. The CDR3 DNA is TGCGCCAGCAGCCGGGACAGGGGCTACTACGAGCAGTACTTC. This sequence encodes CASSRDRGYYEQYF. Looking up the rest from reference TRBV5-1 and TRBJ2-7 gives the full variable domain: KAGVTQTPRYLIKTRGQQVTLSCSPISGHRSVSWYQQTPGQGLQFLFEYFSETQRNKGNFPGRFSGRQFSNSRSEMNVSTLELGDSALYLCASSRDRGYYEQYFGPGTRLTVT.

J is TRBJ1-5 and V is TRBV6-5; a weak D match, TRBD1 (5 bases). CDR3 size: 15 residues. Germline loops: CDR1 MNHEY, CDR2 SVGAGI. V gave up 5 bases and J gave up 2 bases, with 13 bases separating them. CDR3: CASSRGFGGNQPQHF. Here the CDR3 DNA reads TGTGCCAGCAGTAGGGGTTTCGGCGGCAATCAGCCCCAGCATTTT.

The chain uses TRBV28 and TRBJ2-3; D is perhaps TRBD1 (5 bases). The V end lost 3 bases, the J end lost 6 bases, and 10 bases lay between the germline ends. The length of the CDR3 is 13 residues. From germline, CDR1 is MDHEN and CDR2 SYDVKM. The CDR3 DNA reads TGTGCCAGCAGTTTGCAGGGCCTCGATACGCAGTATTTT. This sequence encodes CASSLQGLDTQYF.

This rearrangement joins TRBV2 to TRBJ2-2; D is unresolved. The CDR3 runs 13 residues. Germline V gene data show CDR1 as SNHLY and CDR2 as FYNNEI. Trimming took off 6 bases at V and 4 bases at J, with 9 bases between the two ends. CDR3 amino acids: CASRVGGTGELFF. The CDR3 coding sequence is TGTGCCAGCAGAGTCGGTGGCACCGGGGAGCTGTTTTTT. The whole variable domain, remainder taken from reference TRBV2 and TRBJ2-2, is EPEVTQTPSHQVTQMGQEVILRCVPISNHLYFYWYRQILGQKVEFLVSFYNNEISEKSEIFDDQFSVERPDGSNFTLKIRSTKLEDSAMYFCASRVGGTGELFFGEGSRLTVL.

This clone was observed a few times. This chain uses TRBV3-1 (or the pseudogene TRBV3-2) with TRBJ2-2; possibly TRBD1 for D (6 bases). This CDR3 comprises 16 residues. V gave up 4 bases and J gave up 2 bases, with 14 bases separating them. Per the germline V gene, CDR1 is LGHDT and CDR2 is YNNKEL (reference sequence). The CDR3 is CASSRQSGANTGELFF. As DNA, the CDR3 is TGTGCCAGCAGCCGCCAGTCAGGGGCAAACACCGGGGAGCTGTTTTTT.

The V gene is TRBV27, the J gene TRBJ1-2, with 7 bases fitting TRBD1. This CDR3 has 13 amino acids. V shed 8 bases and J 7 bases; nucleotides not matched to a gene: 10. Germline CDR1 is MNHEY and CDR2 is SMNVEV (reference sequence). CDR3 sequence reads: CASVGGGGSGYTF. CDR3 bases: TGTGCCAGCGTAGGAGGGGGCGGGTCTGGCTACACCTTC.

The chain carries TRBV28 and TRBJ2-7, with D maybe TRBD1 (5 bases). From germline, CDR1 is MDHEN and CDR2 SYDVKM. V lost 2 bases and J lost 2, with 7 bases in between. The CDR3 extends over 13 amino acids. CDR3 residues: CASSLPGTYEQYF. In nucleotides, the CDR3 is TGTGCCAGCAGTTTACCAGGGACCTACGAGCAGTACTTC.

The chain uses TRBV25-1 and TRBJ2-7, with D maybe TRBD1 (5 bases). This CDR3 region has 13 residues. Looked up from germline, CDR1 is MGHDK and CDR2 is SYGVNS. V was clipped by 3 bases and J by 0 bases, with 6 bases between them. DNA for the CDR3: TGTGCCAGCAGTGACAGGGACTCCTACGAGCAGTACTTC. Encoded protein: CASSDRDSYEQYF.

The chain employs TRBV28 and TRBJ1-1; unclear D gene. Germline loops: CDR1 MDHEN, CDR2 SYDVKM. With 2 bases removed from V and 2 bases from J, the gap between germline ends came to 12 bases. This CDR3 comprises 15 residues. The CDR3 DNA reads as TGTGCCAGCAGTTTACTGAGGGCTTTCAACACTGAAGCTTTCTTT. Its translation: CASSLLRAFNTEAFF. Drawing the rest from reference TRBV28 and TRBJ1-1, the complete variable domain is DVKVTQSSRYLVKRTGEKVFLECVQDMDHENMFWYRQDPGLGLRLIYFSYDVKMKEKGDIPEGYSVSREKKERFSLILESASTNQTSMYLCASSLLRAFNTEAFFGQGTRLTVV.

The chain employs TRBV19 and TRBJ2-7, with TRBD1 identical over 7 bases. This CDR3 spans 13 amino acids. Germline lookup yields CDR1 LNHDA and CDR2 SQIVND (reference sequence). V lost 6 bases and J lost 2; bases outside the gene matches: 4. CDR3 DNA sequence: TGTGCCAGTAGGATGACAGGGACCTACGAGCAGTACTTC. Translation: CASRMTGTYEQYF.

This chain connects TRBV5-1 to TRBJ1-1; D might be TRBD1 (5 bases). This CDR3 is 13 amino acids long. CDR1 and CDR2 (germline): SGHRS, YFSETQ. Deletions cut 4 bases from V and 2 bases from J, with 9 bases between. The CDR3 bases are TGCGCCAGCAGCGTCGGGGGAAACACTGAAGCTTTCTTT. Its protein is CASSVGGNTEAFF.

This chain uses TRBV18 with TRBJ1-6; the match to TRBD1 covers 9 bases. This CDR3 comprises 14 residues. Germline loops: CDR1 KGHSH, CDR2 LQKENI. Losses at the gene ends were 3 bases for V and 9 bases for J; bases not matched to a gene: 3. In DNA form, the CDR3 reads TGTGCCAGCTCACCCGGGACAGGGCTTTCACCCCTCCACTTT. Protein product: CASSPGTGLSPLHF.

The CDR3, as DNA: TGTGCCAGCAGCTTGGGTCCAGGGCGGGAGGCCAAAAACATTCAGTACTTC. Protein product: CASSLGPGREAKNIQYF. The chain couples TRBV5-4 to TRBJ2-4; TRBD2 agrees at 7 bases. J lost 1 base, V lost 0 bases, and 7 bases had no gene match. Germline V CDR1 and CDR2: SGHNT, YYREEE (reference sequence). This CDR3 spans 17 amino acids.

The table lists this clone with a count of one. The J gene is TRBJ1-5, the V gene TRBV19, with D maybe TRBD1 (6 bases). Trimming removed 2 bases at V and 5 bases at J, with 10 bases between. Germline V gene sequence: CDR1 LNHDA, CDR2 SQIVND (reference sequence). This CDR3 spans 14 amino acids. CDR3 coding DNA: TGTGCCAGTAGTATACAGGGGAATGATCAGCCCCAGCATTTT. Amino acids: CASSIQGNDQPQHF.

V is TRBV28 and J is TRBJ1-2; 7 bases fit TRBD1. V gave up 7 bases and J gave up 8 bases; unmatched junction bases: 16. Germline assignment: CDR1 MDHEN and CDR2 SYDVKM. The CDR3 consists of 15 residues. CDR3 amino acids: CASTQTGDAGRGYTF. CDR3 nucleotides: TGTGCCAGCACCCAAACAGGGGACGCCGGACGGGGCTACACCTTC.

This clone was seen only a few times. The J gene is TRBJ2-3, the V gene TRBV19; 12 positions agree with TRBD2. The CDR3 is 17 residues long. The germline V gene has CDR1 LNHDA and CDR2 SQIVND (reference sequence). V shed 5 bases, J shed 5 bases, and the junction held 11 bases outside the gene matches. The CDR3 DNA is TGTGCCAGTAGTGTAACCCCTAGCGGGAGGGGGGAAGATACGCAGTATTTT. Its protein is CASSVTPSGRGEDTQYF.

The chain carries TRBV2 and TRBJ2-2; TRBD1 might be the D (5 bases). V dropped 6 bases and J dropped 0 bases, with 11 bases sitting between them. Germline lookup yields CDR1 SNHLY and CDR2 FYNNEI. The CDR3 is 15 amino acids. CDR3 in amino acids: CASSRTSANTGELFF. CDR3 nucleotides: TGTGCCAGCAGCCGGACATCGGCGAACACCGGGGAGCTGTTTTTT. The full variable domain, rest sourced from reference TRBV2 and TRBJ2-2, is EPEVTQTPSHQVTQMGQEVILRCVPISNHLYFYWYRQILGQKVEFLVSFYNNEISEKSEIFDDQFSVERPDGSNFTLKIRSTKLEDSAMYFCASSRTSANTGELFFGEGSRLTVL.

The J gene is TRBJ2-7, the V gene TRBV19; D is unresolved. CDR1 LNHDA and CDR2 SQIVND come from the germline V gene (reference sequence). Trimming shortened V by 1 base and J by 0 bases, and 7 bases separated the two germline ends. The CDR3 runs to 14 residues. CDR3 DNA: TGTGCCAGTAGTATAGGTGACAACTCCTACGAGCAGTACTTC. Translated: CASSIGDNSYEQYF.

The chain couples TRBV10-3 to TRBJ1-2, with 10 positions matching TRBD1. V lost 4 bases, J lost 8 bases, and 10 bases stayed unmatched. Germline CDR1 and CDR2: ENHRY and SYGVKD. This CDR3 comprises 15 residues. CDR3 residues: CAISGDRGQYEGYTF. Written as DNA, the CDR3 is TGTGCCATCAGTGGTGACAGGGGGCAATATGAGGGCTACACCTTC.

V usage is TRBV2 and J usage is TRBJ2-5, with D possibly TRBD2 on 6 matching bases. V was clipped by 8 bases and J by 5 bases, with 15 bases between them. This CDR3 comprises 13 residues. Germline V gene data show CDR1 as SNHLY and CDR2 as FYNNEI. The chain's CDR3 is CASATGVWETQYF. CDR3 nucleotides: TGTGCCAGCGCGACGGGAGTCTGGGAGACCCAGTACTTC.

The rearrangement links TRBV2 to TRBJ2-7; 11 positions match TRBD1. Trimming cost V 5 bases and J 1 base; bases outside gene matches: 10. CDR3 size: 17 residues. CDR1 is SNHLY and CDR2 is FYNNEI in the germline V gene. CDR3 in amino acids: CASSQPGQGVISYEQYF. CDR3 coding DNA: TGTGCCAGCAGTCAACCGGGACAGGGGGTTATTTCCTACGAGCAGTACTTC.

CDR3 nucleotide sequence: TGTGCCAGCAGGGGGGCGGAGAACGAGCAGTACTTC. Residues: CASRGAENEQYF. The rearrangement links TRBV12-3 or TRBV12-4 to TRBJ2-7; a possible D gene is TRBD1 (6 bases). The ends were cut back, 6 bases at V and 5 bases at J, with 11 bases in the middle. There are 12 residues in the CDR3.